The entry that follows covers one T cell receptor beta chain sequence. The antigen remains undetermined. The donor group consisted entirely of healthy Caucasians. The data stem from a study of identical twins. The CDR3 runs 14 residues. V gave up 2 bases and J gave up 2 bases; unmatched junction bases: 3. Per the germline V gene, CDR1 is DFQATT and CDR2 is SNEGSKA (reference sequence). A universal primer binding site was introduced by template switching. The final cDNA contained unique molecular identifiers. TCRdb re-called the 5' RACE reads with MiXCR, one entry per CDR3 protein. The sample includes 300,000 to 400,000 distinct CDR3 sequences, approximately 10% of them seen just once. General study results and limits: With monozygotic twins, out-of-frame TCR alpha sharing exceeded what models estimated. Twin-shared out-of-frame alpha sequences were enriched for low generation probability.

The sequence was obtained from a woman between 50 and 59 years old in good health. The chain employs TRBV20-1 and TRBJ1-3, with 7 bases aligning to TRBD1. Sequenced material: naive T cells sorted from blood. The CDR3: CSARSGGAGNTIYF. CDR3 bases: TGCAGTGCTAGATCAGGGGGAGCTGGAAACACCATATATTTT.